One and the same sample provided the 14 T cell receptor beta chains below, sequenced in a study of CD8 T cells in Susac syndrome. Roughly 0.45 to 1 ug RNA was reverse transcribed with random hexamers. TCRdb re-analysed the immunoSEQ multiplex PCR reads in MiXCR, keeping a single row per CDR3 protein. The repertoire holds over 100,000 distinct CDR3 sequences, 95% to 98% seen once, with more than 0.095% in the top ten. The sequenced sample consisted of CD4+ T cells from PBMCs. The receptors were sampled from a human donor in good health.

The chain is built from TRBV18 and TRBJ1-3; possible D gene TRBD1, 6 bases. The CDR3 runs to 18 residues. The V and J ends lost 0 bases and 4 bases respectively, with 19 bases between them. The germline V gene has CDR1 KGHSH and CDR2 LQKENI. CDR3 protein: CASSPPSVGGRTGNTIYF. CDR3 coding DNA: TGTGCCAGCTCACCACCTTCCGTCGGGGGGCGCACCGGAAACACCATATATTTT.

The gene calls are TRBV7-3 and TRBJ2-3; D might be TRBD1 or TRBD2, each matching 5 bases. The CDR3 contains 15 residues. Per the germline V gene, CDR1 is SGHTA and CDR2 is FQGTGA. Trimming removed 2 bases at V and 0 bases at J, with 9 bases between. CDR3: CASSLSGTSTDTQYF. The CDR3 bases are TGTGCCAGCAGCTTATCCGGGACGAGCACAGATACGCAGTATTTT.

This clonotype showed up just once. The genes are TRBV6-6 and TRBJ2-4; the match to TRBD1 covers 7 bases. From germline, CDR1 is MNHNY and CDR2 SVGAGI (reference sequence). The junction had 0 bases not matched to a gene; V was cut back by 5 bases and J by 5 bases. The length of the CDR3 is 12 residues. This CDR3 reads CASSGTENIQYF. As DNA, the CDR3 is TGTGCCAGCAGTGGGACAGAAAACATTCAGTACTTC.

This sequence joins TRBV4-1 and TRBJ2-1; D gene ambiguous. V shed 5 bases and J shed 6 bases, with 20 bases lying between them. Germline loops: CDR1 MGHRA, CDR2 YSYEKL. This CDR3 is 16 amino acids long. The CDR3 DNA reads as TGCGCCAGCAGCAGAAGAATTGTAGCCAGGAGCAATGAGCAGTTCTTC. It specifies CASSRRIVARSNEQFF.

This chain joins TRBV4-1 and TRBJ2-3, with a possible D match to TRBD1 (5 bases). Trimming took off 1 base at V and 6 bases at J, with 11 bases between the two ends. The CDR3 runs 14 residues. Germline CDR1 reads MGHRA; CDR2 reads YSYEKL. CDR3 sequence reads: CASSQAGWSDTQYF. The CDR3 nucleotides are TGCGCCAGCAGCCAAGCAGGGTGGTCGGATACGCAGTATTTT.

The count of this clonotype is one. This chain's CDR3 is CATAKGGDFNEQFF. As DNA, the CDR3 is TGTGCCACCGCAAAGGGAGGAGACTTCAATGAGCAGTTCTTC. The chain recombines TRBV28 with TRBJ2-1; possible D gene TRBD2, 6 bases. There are 14 residues in the CDR3. V lost 10 bases to trimming and J lost 6 bases, with 19 bases between them. The germline gives CDR1 MDHEN, CDR2 SYDVKM.

The rearrangement joins TRBV5-1 to TRBJ1-1, with D possibly TRBD1 on 5 matching bases. Trimming stripped 4 bases from V and 4 bases from J, with 17 bases between. This CDR3 contains 15 residues. Germline lookup yields CDR1 SGHRS and CDR2 YFSETQ. CDR3 residues: CASSPLGWGPTEAFF. CDR3 in DNA: TGCGCCAGCAGCCCCCTAGGTTGGGGCCCCACTGAAGCTTTCTTT.

The J gene is TRBJ2-3, the V gene TRBV9, with 7 bases identical to TRBD2. CDR3 size: 14 residues. CDR1 SGDLS and CDR2 YYNGEE come from the germline V gene. V dropped 0 bases and J dropped 5; count of bases not matched to a gene: 3. CDR3 region: CASSVGGGRDTQYF. The CDR3 DNA reads TGTGCCAGCAGCGTAGGGGGCGGGAGAGATACGCAGTATTTT.

The chain carries TRBV25-1 and TRBJ2-5, with D perhaps being TRBD1 or TRBD2 (6 bases each). Trimming left V 7 bases short and J 5 bases short, with 17 bases between. The CDR3 has 14 residues. CDR1 and CDR2 (germline): MGHDK, SYGVNS. The CDR3 DNA reads TGTGCCAGCACCCGAGCTACGGGGGCGGAGACCCAGTACTTC. This codes for CASTRATGAETQYF.

The V and J genes are TRBV5-1 and TRBJ1-5; TRBD1 might be the D (5 bases). This CDR3 is built from 16 residues. The V gene lost 0 bases and the J gene lost 2 bases, with 12 bases spanning the gap. CDR1 SGHRS and CDR2 YFSETQ come from the germline V gene. The CDR3 is CASSLGSGIGNQPQHF. The DNA for the CDR3 is TGCGCCAGCAGCTTGGGGTCAGGGATTGGCAATCAGCCCCAGCATTTT.

This clonotype was counted a single time. The chain couples TRBV29-1 to TRBJ2-3; 10 bases line up with TRBD2. The CDR3 consists of 15 residues. The V segment lost 4 bases and the J segment 1 base; nucleotides outside the gene matches: 5. Germline V CDR1 and CDR2: SQVTM, ANQGSEA. CDR3 in DNA: TGCAGCGTTGCCCTTCTAGCGGGAGGCACAGATACGCAGTATTTT. This sequence encodes CSVALLAGGTDTQYF.

In this sample, this clonotype turned up once. The chain uses TRBV7-9 and TRBJ1-2; a possible D gene is TRBD1 (5 bases). The CDR3 totals 15 residues. Germline CDR1 reads SEHNR; CDR2 reads FQNEAQ (reference sequence). V lost 0 bases to trimming and J lost 4 bases, with 12 bases between them. Here the CDR3 DNA reads TGTGCCAGCAGCTTAGCCCTTGGAGACAGCTATGGCTACACCTTC. Its translation is CASSLALGDSYGYTF.

The genes are TRBV29-1 and TRBJ1-3; the D is unclear. The V gene lost 0 bases and the J gene lost 0 bases, with 12 bases spanning the gap. Germline assignment: CDR1 SQVTM and CDR2 ANQGSEA. The CDR3 consists of 16 residues. CDR3 coding DNA: TGCAGCGTTGAAGATGGGCGCAGTCACTCTGGAAACACCATATATTTT. Residues: CSVEDGRSHSGNTIYF.

A single count supports this clonotype. The rearrangement joins TRBV27 to TRBJ2-7; D may be TRBD1 (5 bases). CDR1 is MNHEY and CDR2 is SMNVEV in the germline V gene (reference sequence). The V gene lost 10 bases and the J gene lost 3 bases, with 13 bases spanning the gap. The CDR3 runs 12 residues. The DNA for the CDR3 is TGTGCCACCAAGGGGCGGAACTACGAGCAGTACTTC. It translates to CATKGRNYEQYF.